These 2 T cell receptor beta chains were all obtained from the same sample, sequenced in a study of cytomegalovirus exposure and HLA in healthy donors. Method: immunoSEQ multiplex PCR; TCRdb's copy keeps in-frame clones and lacks some. The data show some 85,000 clones, approximately 96% seen once. The sample was PBMCs. These receptors were obtained from a woman between 18 and 29 years old in good health and CMV-seronegative.

J is TRBJ2-1 and V is TRBV27; 7 positions agree with TRBD2. Losses at the gene ends were 6 bases for V and 0 bases for J; bases not matched to a gene: 5. The CDR3 is 15 amino acids. Looked up from germline, CDR1 is MNHEY and CDR2 is SMNVEV (reference sequence). In nucleotides, the CDR3 is TGTGCCAGCAGCACGACTAGCAGCTCCTACAATGAGCAGTTCTTC. This translates into CASSTTSSSYNEQFF.

The chain couples TRBV6-6 to TRBJ1-5; D is perhaps TRBD1 (6 bases). This CDR3 has 12 amino acids. Trimming left V 6 bases short and J 9 bases short, with 12 bases between. Germline-derived CDR1 and CDR2 are MNHNY and SVGAGI (reference sequence). In nucleotides, the CDR3 is TGTGCCAGCAGGGATGGGGGCAGGCCCCAGCATTTT. Protein product: CASRDGGRPQHF.